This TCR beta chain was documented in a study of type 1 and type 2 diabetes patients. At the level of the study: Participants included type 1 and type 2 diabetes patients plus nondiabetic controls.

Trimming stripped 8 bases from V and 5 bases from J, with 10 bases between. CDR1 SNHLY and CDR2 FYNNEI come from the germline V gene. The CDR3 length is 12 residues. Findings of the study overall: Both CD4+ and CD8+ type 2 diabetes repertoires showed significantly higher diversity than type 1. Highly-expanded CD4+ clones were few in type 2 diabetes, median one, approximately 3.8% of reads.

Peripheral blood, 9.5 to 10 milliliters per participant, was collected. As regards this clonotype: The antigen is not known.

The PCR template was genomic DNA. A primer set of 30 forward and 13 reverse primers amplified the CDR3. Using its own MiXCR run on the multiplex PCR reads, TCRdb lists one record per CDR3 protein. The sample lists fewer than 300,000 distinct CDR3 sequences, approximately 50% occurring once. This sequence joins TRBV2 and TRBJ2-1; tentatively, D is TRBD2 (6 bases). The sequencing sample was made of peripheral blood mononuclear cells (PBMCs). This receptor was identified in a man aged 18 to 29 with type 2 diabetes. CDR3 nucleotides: TGTGCCAGCCGGGACTGGAACAATGAGCAGTTCTTC. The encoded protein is CASRDWNNEQFF.